The present T cell receptor beta chain was sequenced within a study of human T cells and chemical hapten exposure. Study as a whole: Chiefly female patients presented with alopecia areata, totalis or universalis.

Using its own MiXCR run on the RACE reads, TCRdb lists one record per CDR3 protein. Seen here are 100,000 or so distinct CDR3 sequences, about 34% observed once, and the top ten hold roughly 3%. The CDR3 runs to 14 residues. CDR1 is DFQATT and CDR2 is SNEGSKA in the germline V gene (reference sequence). V lost 2 bases and J lost 8, with 18 bases in between. Time point: patch test 3, about 24 weeks after DPC sensitization. Treatment reported: therapeutic diphenylcyclopropenone sensitization with weekly scalp DPC. This clonotype was detected a few times. The specimen was whole blood, collected in connection with sensitization to the hapten diphenylcyclopropenone (DPC). The chain recombines TRBV20-1 with TRBJ1-1; TRBD1 might be the D (5 bases). This TCR came from a man aged 40-49 years with alopecia areata. Some clones in this sample may be carry-over from other donors' samples. CDR3 sequence: CSARLLDLGPEAFF. The CDR3 DNA sequence: TGCAGTGCTAGACTTCTGGACTTGGGGCCCGAAGCTTTCTTT.